This TCR beta chain appears in the sequencing data of a study of OX40 agonist ivuxolimab in advanced cancers. Looking at the study overall: In three patients, partial responses were observed, one with hepatocellular carcinoma and two with cutaneous melanoma. The study, taken as a whole, reports: At 0.1 to 3.0 mg/kg, CD4+ and CD8+ blood T cells expanded clonally by week 6. Normalized expansion of T-cell clones was also low for some nonresponders.

On this clone itself: Antigen: not known.

V was clipped by 4 bases and J by 3 bases, with 10 bases between them. The CDR3 runs to 13 residues. Germline V gives CDR1 MGHDK, CDR2 SYGVNS. The method was immunoSEQ multiplex PCR; TCRdb's version includes in-frame clones alone and lacks a portion of them. The repertoire has 45,000 to 65,000 clones, 88% of them found once; the top ten carry 5.5% to 8.5%. Blood samples were obtained at baseline, cycle 4 day 1, and cycle 7 day 1. The source was CD4+ or CD8+ T cells sorted from blood, collected in a trial of the OX40 agonist ivuxolimab. The source is an adult with an advanced solid tumor such as melanoma, head and neck, liver or kidney cancer. The V and J genes are TRBV25-1 and TRBJ2-7; D not resolved. For the CDR3, the DNA is TGTGCCAGCAGTGCCACTTTCCGCTACGAGCAGTACTTC. This translates into CASSATFRYEQYF.